These 30 T cell receptor beta chains share one sample of origin, sequenced in a study of OX40 agonist ivuxolimab in advanced cancers. Library prep was done by the immunoSEQ multiplex PCR assay. TCRdb took this table from immuneACCESS and kept in-frame rearrangements with V and J called. Such tables lack part of the clones; where checked against another copy, unresolved V genes explain under half of the gap, and the rest is unexplained. Counted in this sample were approximately 56,000 clones; less than 90% of them appeared once. The biggest ten clones account for around 14% of the sample. The starting material was CD4+ or CD8+ T cells sorted from blood, obtained in a trial of the OX40 agonist ivuxolimab. The source of these receptors is an adult with an advanced solid tumor such as melanoma, head and neck, liver or kidney cancer.

There are a few counts of this clone. The V gene is TRBV4-2, the J gene TRBJ2-3; 7 nucleotides align to TRBD2. Looked up from germline, CDR1 is LGHNA and CDR2 is YNFKEQ. Trimming removed 0 bases from V and 1 base from J; junction bases left unmatched: 7. The CDR3 sequence is 17 residues long. As DNA, the CDR3 is TGTGCCAGCAGCCAAGACCTTGGCGGGGGAGGCACAGATACGCAGTATTTT. This encodes CASSQDLGGGGTDTQYF.

The chain combines TRBV19 with TRBJ1-5, with TRBD1 matching 11 bases. In germline, CDR1 is LNHDA, CDR2 SQIVND (reference sequence). The CDR3 has 17 residues. The trim removed 5 bases at V and 3 bases at J, leaving 9 bases unmatched. The CDR3 region is CASSSPGQGVFNQPQHF. The CDR3 coding sequence is TGTGCCAGTAGTTCGCCGGGACAGGGGGTCTTCAATCAGCCCCAGCATTTT.

This chain joins TRBV19 and TRBJ1-2; TRBD1 aligns across 9 bases. With V trimmed by 7 bases and J by 4 bases, 16 bases remained unmatched. Germline V CDR1 and CDR2: LNHDA, SQIVND (reference sequence). The CDR3 spans 17 residues. The CDR3 loop is CASTPHTGTGYIYGYTF. CDR3 DNA sequence: TGTGCCAGTACCCCTCATACCGGGACAGGGTACATCTATGGCTACACCTTC.

This sequence joins TRBV13 and TRBJ2-5; D is possibly TRBD2 (5 bases). Germline CDR1 and CDR2: PRHDT and FYEKMQ (reference sequence). The CDR3 runs 15 residues. V lost 3 bases to trimming and J lost 11 bases, with 22 bases between them. The CDR3 DNA is TGTGCCAGCAGCTTGGACGGCGGCGGGCTAGGAGAGCAGTACTTC. This encodes CASSLDGGGLGEQYF. Variable domain in full (rest from reference TRBV13 and TRBJ2-5): AAGVIQSPRHLIKEKRETATLKCYPIPRHDTVYWYQQGPGQDPQFLISFYEKMQSDKGSIPDRFSAQQFSDYHSELNMSSLELGDSALYFCASSLDGGGLGEQYFGPGTRLLVL.

The genes are TRBV4-1 and TRBJ1-5; D may be TRBD1 (5 bases). The CDR3 runs 15 residues. Trimming took 4 bases from V and 2 from J, leaving 12 bases between them. Germline V gene data show CDR1 as MGHRA and CDR2 as YSYEKL. CDR3 amino acids: CASSPWDARNQPQHF. The CDR3 DNA follows: TGCGCCAGCAGCCCCTGGGACGCCCGCAATCAGCCCCAGCATTTT.

This rearrangement joins TRBV6-5 to TRBJ2-1; 10 bases align to TRBD1. Germline-derived CDR1 and CDR2 are MNHEY and SVGAGI. This CDR3 comprises 14 residues. The trim removed 3 bases at V and 10 bases at J, leaving 6 bases unmatched. CDR3: CASSYPGQGIEQFF. The CDR3 DNA reads as TGTGCCAGCAGTTATCCGGGACAGGGGATCGAGCAGTTCTTC.

The chain recombines TRBV15 with TRBJ1-5; tentatively, D is TRBD1 (5 bases). Looked up from germline, CDR1 is LNHNV and CDR2 is YYDKDF (reference sequence). The CDR3 extends over 16 amino acids. Trimming took off 1 base at V and 6 bases at J, with 16 bases between the two ends. CDR3 bases: TGTGCCACCAGCAGAGTAGGGGATCAAGGCAGTCAGCCCCAGCATTTT. Encoded protein: CATSRVGDQGSQPQHF.

This chain links TRBV29-1 with TRBJ2-7; 8 bases align to TRBD1. Germline lookup yields CDR1 SQVTM and CDR2 ANQGSEA. The CDR3 contains 11 residues. V lost 1 base, J lost 9 bases, and 2 bases stayed unmatched. The CDR3 protein is CSVEAGGGQYF. In nucleotides, the CDR3 is TGCAGCGTTGAAGCAGGGGGCGGGCAGTACTTC.

The chain links TRBV30 to TRBJ2-3, with 7 nucleotides matching TRBD1. Per germline, CDR1 GTSNPN and CDR2 SVGIG (reference sequence). The CDR3 sequence is 15 residues long. The ends lost 2 bases at V and 1 base at J; junction bases unmatched: 6. CDR3 sequence reads: CAWSPLRGRTDTQYF. CDR3 coding DNA: TGTGCCTGGAGTCCCTTGAGGGGGCGCACAGATACGCAGTATTTT.

V and J are TRBV30 and TRBJ2-7, with D perhaps TRBD2 (6 bases). From germline, CDR1 is GTSNPN and CDR2 SVGIG (reference sequence). The CDR3 extends over 11 amino acids. V lost 4 bases and J 5 bases, leaving 9 bases between the germline ends. For the CDR3, the DNA is TGTGCCTGGAATGGAGGGAACGAGCAGTACTTC. Its protein product is CAWNGGNEQYF.

The chain employs TRBV13 and TRBJ2-5, with a possible D match to TRBD2 (6 bases). The CDR3 extends over 14 amino acids. Trimming took off 1 base at V and 2 bases at J, with 8 bases between the two ends. The germline gives CDR1 PRHDT, CDR2 FYEKMQ (reference sequence). The CDR3 here is CASSLEGGQETQYF. The CDR3, as DNA: TGTGCCAGCAGCTTAGAGGGAGGTCAAGAGACCCAGTACTTC.

V usage is TRBV2 and J usage is TRBJ2-1; TRBD2 is a possible D gene (6 bases). Germline CDR1 reads SNHLY; CDR2 reads FYNNEI. The CDR3 contains 15 residues. The V and J ends lost 6 bases and 0 bases respectively, with 12 bases between them. In DNA, the CDR3 is TGTGCCAGCAGAGGTAGCGGAAGCTCCTACAATGAGCAGTTCTTC. This translates into CASRGSGSSYNEQFF.

This clone was counted a single time. The chain combines TRBV2 with TRBJ2-7; 8 nucleotides match TRBD1. Trimming removed 4 bases from V and 3 bases from J; junction bases left unmatched: 8. There are 15 residues in the CDR3. Per germline, CDR1 SNHLY and CDR2 FYNNEI. Written as DNA, the CDR3 is TGTGCCAGCAGTGCCCTGGACAGGGTCGGCTACGAGCAGTACTTC. This encodes CASSALDRVGYEQYF.

The rearrangement uses TRBV12-5 and TRBJ2-5; TRBD1 might be the D (6 bases). The germline V and J ends were trimmed by 4 bases and 5 bases, with 14 bases remaining between them. The CDR3 runs 14 residues. Germline CDR1 and CDR2: LGHNT and FRNRAP. The CDR3 reads CASGSSGEWETQYF. CDR3 in DNA: TGTGCTAGTGGTTCTTCAGGGGAATGGGAGACCCAGTACTTC.

The chain employs TRBV4-1 and TRBJ2-3; D gene unclear. The CDR3 is 14 residues long. Germline V gene sequence: CDR1 MGHRA, CDR2 YSYEKL. The ends were cut back, 0 bases at V and 3 bases at J, with 7 bases in the middle. CDR3 region: CASSQDPTTDTQYF. The CDR3 DNA reads as TGCGCCAGCAGCCAAGATCCCACTACAGATACGCAGTATTTT.

The chain uses TRBV11-2 and TRBJ1-1; D is unclear. Per germline, CDR1 SGHAT and CDR2 FQNNGV. The CDR3 is 13 amino acids. The V end lost 3 bases, the J end lost 5 bases, and 10 bases lay between the germline ends. The CDR3 region has the DNA TGTGCCAGCAGCTTGGGGTTAGGGACTGAAGCTTTCTTT. Translated, it gives CASSLGLGTEAFF.

The CDR3 bases are TGTGCCAGCTCACCACCCGGGATAATGGGTGAAAAACTGTTTTTT. As protein: CASSPPGIMGEKLFF. J is TRBJ1-4 and V is TRBV18, with unresolved D. V lost 0 bases and J 7 bases, leaving 12 bases between the germline ends. Germline V gives CDR1 KGHSH, CDR2 LQKENI. The CDR3 totals 15 residues. Full variable domain (outside the CDR3, taken from reference TRBV18 and TRBJ1-4): NAGVMQNPRHLVRRRGQEARLRCSPMKGHSHVYWYRQLPEEGLKFMVYLQKENIIDESGMPKERFSAEFPKEGPSILRIQQVVRGDSAAYFCASSPPGIMGEKLFFGSGTQLSVL.

This chain links TRBV4-2 with TRBJ2-7; TRBD2 aligns across 8 bases. The length of the CDR3 is 15 residues. Germline assignment: CDR1 LGHNA and CDR2 YNFKEQ. Trimming at V came to 1 base and at J to 5 bases, leaving 7 bases not matched to a gene. This CDR3 is CASSQGGGRMDEQYF. CDR3 DNA: TGTGCCAGCAGCCAAGGCGGGGGGCGCATGGACGAGCAGTACTTC.

The chain has TRBV4-2 and TRBJ1-1, with 10 nucleotides matching TRBD1. Unmatched junction bases numbered 2, after V lost 4 bases and J lost 3 bases. This CDR3 spans 14 amino acids. Germline V CDR1 and CDR2: LGHNA, YNFKEQ. CDR3 region: CASSLGTGDTEAFF. As DNA, the CDR3 is TGTGCCAGCAGCCTCGGGACAGGGGACACTGAAGCTTTCTTT.

The chain carries TRBV6-1 and TRBJ1-2; D unresolved. This CDR3 has 11 amino acids. Germline CDR1 reads MNHNS; CDR2 reads SASEGT. V dropped 7 bases and J dropped 3 bases, with 6 bases sitting between them. The DNA of the CDR3 is TGTGCCAGCACTATATACTATGGCTACACCTTC. The encoded protein is CASTIYYGYTF.

On this clone itself: A much larger clone differs by one base, so this may be a read error. This specimen includes other DNA sequences encoding the same CDR3. V is TRBV19 and J is TRBJ2-7, with TRBD1 as a possible D gene (6 bases). This CDR3 region has 13 residues. Looked up from germline, CDR1 is LNHDA and CDR2 is SQIVND (reference sequence). V shed 5 bases and J shed 0 bases, with 8 bases lying between them. The chain's CDR3 is CASSLDSSYEQYF. For the CDR3, the DNA is TGTGCCAGTAGTCTGGACAGCTCCTACGAGCAGTACTTC.

This clone was seen just once. This chain uses TRBV14 with TRBJ2-1; D remains ambiguous. CDR3 length: 14 amino acids. CDR1 SGHDN and CDR2 FVKESK come from the germline V gene. Trimming stripped 1 base from V and 8 bases from J, with 12 bases between. This CDR3 is CASSQANKGYEQFF. As DNA, the CDR3 is TGTGCCAGCAGCCAAGCCAACAAGGGATATGAGCAGTTCTTC.

CDR3 DNA sequence: TGTGCCAGCAGCGCGGGGGACGGATCCTACGAGCAGTACTTC. Its protein is CASSAGDGSYEQYF. This rearrangement joins TRBV9 to TRBJ2-7, with TRBD2 as a possible D gene (6 bases). Germline CDR1 and CDR2: SGDLS and YYNGEE. Between the trimmed V and J ends, which lost 3 bases and 1 base, there was a span of 11 bases. The CDR3 is 14 residues long.

V gene TRBV30 combines with J gene TRBJ1-2; D not resolved. V lost 1 base and J lost 5, with 14 bases in between. The CDR3 runs 14 residues. Germline-derived CDR1 and CDR2 are GTSNPN and SVGIG (reference sequence). This CDR3 is CAWSARHGGYGYTF. In DNA form, the CDR3 reads TGTGCCTGGAGTGCACGGCATGGAGGGTATGGCTACACCTTC.

The gene calls are TRBV4-1 and TRBJ1-5; TRBD1 matches 8 bases. V shed 2 bases, J shed 2 bases, and the junction held 11 bases outside the gene matches. CDR3 length: 18 amino acids. The germline V gene has CDR1 MGHRA and CDR2 YSYEKL. The CDR3 loop reads CASSQLEGQVPRNQPQHF. In DNA, the CDR3 is TGCGCCAGCAGCCAACTAGAGGGACAGGTACCGCGCAATCAGCCCCAGCATTTT.

This sequence joins TRBV27 and TRBJ2-7; 7 bases are a match to TRBD2. This CDR3 is built from 16 residues. The ends lost 4 bases at V and 3 bases at J; junction bases unmatched: 12. Germline CDR1 reads MNHEY; CDR2 reads SMNVEV (reference sequence). The DNA of the CDR3 is TGTGCCAGCAGTTCGGAACCGGGACTATCGAACTACGAGCAGTACTTC. Its translation: CASSSEPGLSNYEQYF.

CDR3: CAWSVDRGTEAFF. DNA of the CDR3: TGTGCCTGGAGTGTGGATCGGGGGACTGAAGCTTTCTTT. The rearrangement uses TRBV30 and TRBJ1-1, with D maybe TRBD1 (5 bases). V was trimmed by 0 bases and J by 5 bases, leaving 10 bases between them. This CDR3 is built from 13 residues. From germline, CDR1 is GTSNPN and CDR2 SVGIG (reference sequence).

The chain has TRBV7-3 and TRBJ2-3, with D perhaps given as TRBD1 or TRBD2 (5 bases each). The CDR3 runs to 14 residues. V lost 4 bases and J lost 3, with 11 bases in between. Germline V gives CDR1 SGHTA, CDR2 FQGTGA. The CDR3 DNA follows: TGTGCCAGCAGCTCTTCTGGGGGAACAGATACGCAGTATTTT. This gives the protein CASSSSGGTDTQYF.

The rearrangement joins TRBV19 to TRBJ2-5, with D unresolved. Germline V CDR1 and CDR2: LNHDA, SQIVND (reference sequence). CDR3 length: 13 residues. Trimming pared 0 bases from V and 4 bases from J, leaving 6 bases between. The CDR3 DNA reads as TGTGCCAGTAGTATAGATCTCGGAGAGACCCAGTACTTC. Its translation: CASSIDLGETQYF.

The rearrangement joins TRBV4-1 to TRBJ2-5; tentative D call: TRBD1 (7 bases). The CDR3 is 15 amino acids. V was pared by 2 bases and J by 4 bases, with 14 bases between. The germline CDR1 and CDR2 sequences are MGHRA and YSYEKL. CDR3 bases: TGCGCCAGCAGCCAAACCCCAGGGGGAGGAGAGACCCAGTACTTC. Protein product: CASSQTPGGGETQYF.